This T cell receptor (beta chain) originates from a study of blood T cell repertoires in COVID-19. CDR1 MNHEY and CDR2 SVGAGI come from the germline V gene. This CDR3 spans 13 amino acids. V was cut by 8 bases and J by 1 base, with 11 bases left in between. Everyone who took part was about 18 to 90 years old, and they came from some 23 US areas. Cohort assignment relied on participant-reported clinical history. In the original analysis: For nucleated cells, counts were estimated from reference gene primer amplification. The method was immunoSEQ multiplex PCR; TCRdb's version includes in-frame clones alone and lacks a portion of them. The V and J calls and clone size are taken from that table; D and trimming were inferred from the DNA. The sample includes 150,000 to 200,000 clones, roughly 87% of them seen just once.

This chain uses TRBV6-5 with TRBJ1-1; D possibly corresponds to TRBD1 (5 bases). This receptor was obtained from a woman between 50 and 59 years old who had recovered from COVID-19. Material: PBMCs or T cells enriched from blood (not recorded which). The CDR3 DNA sequence: TGTGCCAGCGGATTGGGGCCGAACACTGAAGCTTTCTTT. Protein sequence: CASGLGPNTEAFF.